What follows describes a single T cell receptor (beta chain). This clone was detected a few times. What this receptor recognizes is not known. No base qualities exist here, and no much larger clone lies one base off it. These data are taken from a study of blood T cell repertoires in COVID-19 (dated by TCRdb to the early 2020s). Regarding the study in general: The collaborator samples originated in the United States, Italy and Spain and spanned the acute and convalescent phases of COVID-19. The repertoires were released in a freely available public database meant as a resource for research on the immune response to SARS-CoV-2. Samples were obtained from the ongoing ImmuneRACE study (first 160 participants) and from about 1,300 subjects provided by 6 global collaborators. Where available, HLA class I and class II types were taken from metadata supplied by the sample provider and were not determined by assay-based typing. The prospective study material was composed of cDNA or gDNA derived from T cells, B-cell-depleted T cells, or PBMCs. The dataset comprised deeply sampled blood TCRbeta repertoires from subjects exposed to, actively infected with, or recovered from COVID-19. The sample metadata nearly always contained a de-identified subject ID, COVID-19 status, age in years and sex. The investigation overall reported the following: Clinical and demographic metadata were provided uncurated, with the amount varying by source and participant.

Each collaborating institution followed its own protocols to collect whole blood in K2EDTA tubes. Collaborator samples were shipped for TCRbeta analysis as frozen whole blood, isolated PBMCs, or DNA extracted from either sample type. TCRbeta CDR3 regions were amplified from genomic DNA by means of the immunoSEQ Assay, a bias-controlled multiplex PCR. On the study's bioinformatics: Within the assay, amplification of reference gene primers was used to estimate how many nucleated cells each sample contained. Sequence reads were collapsed and filtered to measure the absolute abundance of every unique TCRbeta CDR3 rearrangement. For each sample, productive Simpson clonality was calculated as the square root of Simpson's diversity index over productive rearrangements. TCRdb provides this immuneACCESS table in a form limited to in-frame rearrangements. Some clones are lacking; in checked studies, under half of them reflect an unresolved V gene, and why the rest are absent is not known. The DNA gave D and trimming, while V, J and clone size come from that table. The sample table contains approximately 84,000 clones; only one count was recorded for 83% of them. Clones ranked in the top ten supply approximately 28% of the sample.

CDR1 is given as SGHRS and CDR2 as YFSETQ, both from the germline V gene. From the cysteine up to the phenylalanine, the CDR3 has a length of 14 residues. Left in the record is the CDR3 DNA by itself, 42 bases read in frame from the first base. Trimming takes 2 bases from V and 2 bases from J, and the germline ends sit 10 bases apart. The sequence was collected from a woman aged 80 or over with acute or convalescent COVID-19. Sequenced input: peripheral blood. This sequence uses TRBV5-1 and TRBJ1-1, with the D gene call left open. For the CDR3, the sequence is CASSLLVSNTEAFF. Read as DNA, the sequence is TGCGCCAGCAGCTTATTAGTGTCCAACACTGAAGCTTTCTTT.